This T cell receptor (beta chain) appears in the sequencing data of a study of blood T cells in healthy people across ages. V gave up 8 bases and J gave up 4 bases; unmatched junction bases: 4. The CDR3 covers 12 residues. This clonotype has a handful of counts. Alongside a J-beta primer mix, a sample-barcoded 5' primer served in a second PCR lasting about 7 to 11 cycles. MiXCR, run by TCRdb on the 5' RACE reads, gives a single entry per CDR3 protein. The sample records roughly 800,000 distinct CDR3 sequences, more than 45% being singletons. The receptor was derived from a man aged 30-40 years in good health. The chain couples TRBV12-3 or TRBV12-4 to TRBJ2-5; 7 nucleotides align to TRBD2. Material: blood. The CDR3 DNA reads TGTGCCAGCGCGGAGCGGGGAGAGACCCAGTACTTC. It codes for CASAERGETQYF.